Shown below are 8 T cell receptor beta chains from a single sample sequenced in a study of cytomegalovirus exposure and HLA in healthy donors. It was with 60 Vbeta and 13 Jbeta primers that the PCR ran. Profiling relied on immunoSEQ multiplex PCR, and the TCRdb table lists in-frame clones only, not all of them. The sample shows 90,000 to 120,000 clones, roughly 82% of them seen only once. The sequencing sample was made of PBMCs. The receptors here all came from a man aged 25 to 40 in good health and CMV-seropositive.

CDR3 residues: CASSLSGTAEAFF. CDR3 nucleotides: TGTGCCAGCAGCTTGTCAGGAACGGCTGAAGCTTTCTTT. The rearrangement links TRBV5-4 to TRBJ1-1, with D hard to call. The germline V and J ends were trimmed by 1 base and 6 bases, with 10 bases remaining between them. CDR3 size: 13 residues. Germline V CDR1 and CDR2: SGHNT, YYREEE (reference sequence).

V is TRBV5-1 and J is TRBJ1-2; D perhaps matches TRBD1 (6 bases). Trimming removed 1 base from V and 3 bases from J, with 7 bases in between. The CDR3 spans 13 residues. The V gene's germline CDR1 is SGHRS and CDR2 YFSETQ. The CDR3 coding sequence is TGCGCCAGCAGCTTGAACAGGGACTATGGCTACACCTTC. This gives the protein CASSLNRDYGYTF.

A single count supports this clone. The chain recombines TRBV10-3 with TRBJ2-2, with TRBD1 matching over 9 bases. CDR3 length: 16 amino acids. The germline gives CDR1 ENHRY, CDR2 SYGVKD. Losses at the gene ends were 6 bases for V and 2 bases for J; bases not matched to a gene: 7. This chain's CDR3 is CAIRGRDRENTGELFF. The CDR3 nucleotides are TGTGCCATCAGGGGGAGGGACAGGGAAAACACCGGGGAGCTGTTTTTT.

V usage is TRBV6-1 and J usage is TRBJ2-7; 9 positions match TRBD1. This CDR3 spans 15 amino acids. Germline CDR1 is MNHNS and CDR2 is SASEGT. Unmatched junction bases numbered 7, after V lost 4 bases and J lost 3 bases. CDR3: CASSGGTGSVYEQYF. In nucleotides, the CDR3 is TGTGCCAGCAGTGGTGGGACAGGGTCAGTCTACGAGCAGTACTTC.

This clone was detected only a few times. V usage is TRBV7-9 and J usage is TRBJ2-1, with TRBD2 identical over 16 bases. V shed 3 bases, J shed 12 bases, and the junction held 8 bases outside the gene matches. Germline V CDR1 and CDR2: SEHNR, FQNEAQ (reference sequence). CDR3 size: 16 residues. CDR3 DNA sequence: TGTGCCAGCAGCTTCGGGACTAGCGGGGGGGCCTCGTCGCAGTTCTTC. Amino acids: CASSFGTSGGASSQFF.

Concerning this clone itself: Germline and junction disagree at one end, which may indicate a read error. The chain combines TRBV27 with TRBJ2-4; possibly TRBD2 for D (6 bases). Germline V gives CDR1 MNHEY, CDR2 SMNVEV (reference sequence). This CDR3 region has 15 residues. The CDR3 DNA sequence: TGTGCCAGCAGTTCGGGGACGGGAGCCAAAAACAGTCAGTACTTC. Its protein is CASSSGTGAKNSQYF.

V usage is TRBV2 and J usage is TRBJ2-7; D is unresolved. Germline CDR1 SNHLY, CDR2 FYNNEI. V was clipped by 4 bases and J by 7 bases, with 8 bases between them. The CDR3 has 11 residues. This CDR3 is CASSVAVEQYF. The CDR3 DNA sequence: TGTGCCAGCAGTGTTGCAGTAGAGCAGTACTTC.

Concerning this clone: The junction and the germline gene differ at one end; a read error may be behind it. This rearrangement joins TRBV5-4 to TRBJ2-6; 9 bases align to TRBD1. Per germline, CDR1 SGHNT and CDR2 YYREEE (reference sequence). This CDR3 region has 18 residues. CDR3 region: CASSAYGTGLSGANGLTF. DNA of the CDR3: TGTGCCAGCAGCGCGTACGGGACAGGGCTCTCAGGGGCCAACGGCCTGACTTTC.